This T cell receptor (beta chain) was sequenced in a study of OX40 agonist ivuxolimab in advanced cancers. Here immunoSEQ multiplex PCR was the method, and the copy in TCRdb shows in-frame clones only, minus some. This sample carries about 54,000 clones, about 89% of them seen once, and the ten largest clones take roughly 1.5%. The material sequenced was CD4+ or CD8+ T cells sorted from blood, taken in a trial of the OX40 agonist ivuxolimab. The clonotype was recovered from an adult with an advanced solid tumor such as melanoma, head and neck, liver or kidney cancer.

The CDR3 sequence: CASSGGLEEQFF. CDR3 DNA sequence: TGTGCCAGCAGCGGGGGACTGGAAGAGCAGTTCTTC. V is TRBV7-3 and J is TRBJ2-1, with D perhaps TRBD2 (6 bases). Germline-derived CDR1 and CDR2 are SGHTA and FQGTGA. The CDR3 loop spans 12 amino acids. The germline V and J ends were trimmed by 5 bases and 10 bases, with 12 bases remaining between them.